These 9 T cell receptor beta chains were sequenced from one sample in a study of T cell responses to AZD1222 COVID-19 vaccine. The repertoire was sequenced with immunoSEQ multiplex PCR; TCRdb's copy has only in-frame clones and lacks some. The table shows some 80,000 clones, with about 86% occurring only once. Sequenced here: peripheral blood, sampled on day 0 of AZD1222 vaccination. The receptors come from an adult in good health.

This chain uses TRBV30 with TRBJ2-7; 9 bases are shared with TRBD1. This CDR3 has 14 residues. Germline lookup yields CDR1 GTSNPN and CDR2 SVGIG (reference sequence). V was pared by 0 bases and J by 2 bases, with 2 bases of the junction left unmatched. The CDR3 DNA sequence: TGTGCCTGGAGTGTCACAGGGGGCCCCTACGAGCAGTACTTC. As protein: CAWSVTGGPYEQYF.

CDR3 in amino acids: CASSEASGSSTDTQYF. The CDR3, as DNA: TGTGCCAGCAGTGAGGCTAGCGGGAGTAGCACAGATACGCAGTATTTT. This rearrangement joins TRBV6-4 to TRBJ2-3; 10 bases agree with TRBD2. CDR1 is MRHNA and CDR2 is SNTAGT in the germline V gene. CDR3 length equals 16 residues. Trimming at V came to 3 bases and at J to 0 bases, leaving 3 bases not matched to a gene.

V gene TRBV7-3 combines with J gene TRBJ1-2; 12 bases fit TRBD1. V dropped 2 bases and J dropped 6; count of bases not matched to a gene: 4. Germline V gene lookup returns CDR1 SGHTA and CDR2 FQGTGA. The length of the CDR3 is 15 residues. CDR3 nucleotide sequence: TGTGCCAGCAGCTTAGAGGGGACAGGGGGCCATGGCTACACCTTC. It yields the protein CASSLEGTGGHGYTF. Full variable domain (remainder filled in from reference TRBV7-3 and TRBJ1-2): GAGVSQTPSNKVTEKGKYVELRCDPISGHTALYWYRQSLGQGPEFLIYFQGTGAADDSGLPNDRFFAVRPEGSVSTLKIQRTERGDSAVYLCASSLEGTGGHGYTFGSGTRLTVV.

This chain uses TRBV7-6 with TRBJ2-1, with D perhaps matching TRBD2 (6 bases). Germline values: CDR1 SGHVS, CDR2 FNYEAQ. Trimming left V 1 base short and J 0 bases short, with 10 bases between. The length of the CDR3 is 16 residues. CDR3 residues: CASSLGAGGSYNEQFF. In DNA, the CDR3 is TGTGCCAGCAGCTTAGGGGCCGGGGGCTCCTACAATGAGCAGTTCTTC. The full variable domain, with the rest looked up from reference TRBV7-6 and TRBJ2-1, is GAGVSQSPRYKVTKRGQDVALRCDPISGHVSLYWYRQALGQGPEFLTYFNYEAQQDKSGLPNDRFSAERPEGSISTLTIQRTEQRDSAMYRCASSLGAGGSYNEQFFGPGTRLTVL.

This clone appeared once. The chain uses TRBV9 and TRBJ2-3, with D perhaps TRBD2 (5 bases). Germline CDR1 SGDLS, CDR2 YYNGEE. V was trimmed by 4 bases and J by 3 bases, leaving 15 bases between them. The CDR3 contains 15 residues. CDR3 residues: CASSLNSGGTDTQYF. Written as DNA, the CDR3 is TGTGCCAGCAGCCTTAACTCCGGCGGGACAGATACGCAGTATTTT.

CDR3 sequence (DNA): TGTGCCATCAGTGGTGTAGCGGGGGCCTCCTACAATGAGCAGTTCTTC. Protein: CAISGVAGASYNEQFF. V usage is TRBV10-3 and J usage is TRBJ2-1; the match to TRBD2 covers 9 bases. The CDR3 length is 16 residues. Germline trimming cut 4 bases from V and 0 bases from J; bases unmatched to any gene: 4. The germline gives CDR1 ENHRY, CDR2 SYGVKD.

CDR3 residues: CASSLDSSSGYTF. The CDR3 DNA reads TGTGCCAGCAGTTTGGACAGCTCATCTGGCTACACCTTC. The V and J genes are TRBV6-1 and TRBJ1-2; a possible D gene is TRBD1 (6 bases). The V end lost 5 bases, the J end lost 7 bases, and 14 bases lay between the germline ends. CDR1 and CDR2 from the germline V gene are MNHNS and SASEGT. This CDR3 comprises 13 residues.

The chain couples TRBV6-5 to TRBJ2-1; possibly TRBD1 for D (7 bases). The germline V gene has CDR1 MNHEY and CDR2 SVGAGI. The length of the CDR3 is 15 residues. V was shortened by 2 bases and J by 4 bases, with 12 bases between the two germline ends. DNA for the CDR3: TGTGCCAGCAGTTACGGAGGGGGCCTTTACAATGAGCAGTTCTTC. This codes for CASSYGGGLYNEQFF.

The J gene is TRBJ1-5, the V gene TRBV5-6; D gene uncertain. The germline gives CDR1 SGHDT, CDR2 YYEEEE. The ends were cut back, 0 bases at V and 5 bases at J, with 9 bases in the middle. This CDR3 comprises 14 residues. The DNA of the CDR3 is TGTGCCAGCAGCTTGGGCCAGAGCGATCAGCCCCAGCATTTT. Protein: CASSLGQSDQPQHF.